A single TCR beta chain is shown here with its context. Its target is unknown. This may stem from a read error, because a much larger clone lies one nucleotide away. The data originate from a study of T cells in Graves' hyperthyroidism and ophthalmopathy. Amplified TCR beta CDR3 regions came from RNA transcripts. First-round RT-PCR targeting the TCR CDR3 was performed with the HTBI primer set. TCRdb redid the calling of the multiplex PCR reads with MiXCR, one entry per CDR3 protein. The table records 250,000 to 300,000 distinct CDR3 sequences, over 15% of them present only once. PBMCs were obtained from over 8.5 ml fresh peripheral blood. Between the trimmed V and J ends, which lost 2 bases and 5 bases, there was a span of 11 bases. This CDR3 spans 14 amino acids. Study conclusions and caveats: A model of 13 V-J features distinguished ophthalmopathy from stable hyperthyroidism.

The J gene is TRBJ2-3, the V gene TRBV12-3 or TRBV12-4; D ambiguous. The sequence was collected from a woman aged 60 to 75 with Graves' ophthalmopathy. The specimen sequenced was blood. The CDR3 DNA reads TGTGCCAGCAGTTTACGGGTTTTGGTAGATACGCAGTATTTT. This codes for CASSLRVLVDTQYF.